The source of this T cell receptor beta chain is a study of early T cells in non-severe SARS-CoV-2 infection. This clonotype was observed many times. The antigen is not known. Germline V gives CDR1 SNHLY, CDR2 FYNNEI. V shed 6 bases and J shed 6 bases, with 22 bases lying between them. The CDR3 is 16 amino acids. Study-wide results and caveats: Private and CD4 specificities were missed by VDJdb matching, skewed to anti-spike CD8.

Individually, cDNA molecules had unique molecular identifiers attached to them. In TCRdb, the 5' RACE reads were re-called with MiXCR into one record per CDR3 protein. The data hold around 80,000 distinct CDR3 sequences, with around 11% observed a single time. V is TRBV2 and J is TRBJ2-3, with D tentatively TRBD2 (6 bases). This sequence was found in an adult who was a healthcare worker with PCR-confirmed SARS-CoV-2 infection or an uninfected control (not recorded which). Source: whole blood, taken at baseline. CDR3 DNA sequence: TGTGCCAGCAGCGTTGAGGACCCCAGGGCGGGGGATACGCAGTATTTT. Amino acids: CASSVEDPRAGDTQYF.